This T cell receptor beta chain was profiled in a study of immune cell composition in non-small cell lung cancer. About the study: Histologic subtype was mainly adenocarcinoma or squamous cell carcinoma. Study-wide results and caveats: Approximately 79% of squamous and about 31% of adenocarcinoma cases had tumour-associated clones >0.5%.

The protocol was immunoSEQ multiplex PCR, while the TCRdb copy is restricted to in-frame clones and leaves out a portion. The profile shows more than 7,500 clones, around 62% of them singletons. Details on this clone: Antigen specificity is unknown. Relative to the germline gene, one junction end is altered; a read error may explain this.

Germline CDR1 and CDR2: SGHRS and YFSETQ. The CDR3 sequence is 14 residues long. Sequenced sample: lung tumor tissue. The J gene is TRBJ1-6, the V gene TRBV5-1, with D maybe TRBD1 (5 bases). This sequence was found in a human donor with non-small cell lung cancer. The CDR3 spells CASGSREINSPLHF. Written as DNA, the CDR3 is TGTGCCAGCGGCTCCAGGGAAATCAATTCACCCCTCCACTTT.